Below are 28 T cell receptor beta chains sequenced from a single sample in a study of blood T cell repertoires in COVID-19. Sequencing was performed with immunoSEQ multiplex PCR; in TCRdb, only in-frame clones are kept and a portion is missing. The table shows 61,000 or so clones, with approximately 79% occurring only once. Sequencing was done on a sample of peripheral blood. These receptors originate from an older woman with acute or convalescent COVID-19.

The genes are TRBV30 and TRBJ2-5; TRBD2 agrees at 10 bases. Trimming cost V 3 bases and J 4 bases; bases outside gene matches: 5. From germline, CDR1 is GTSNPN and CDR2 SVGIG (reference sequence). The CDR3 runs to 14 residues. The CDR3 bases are TGTGCCTGGAGCAAGCGGGGGGGCCGAGAGACCCAGTACTTC. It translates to CAWSKRGGRETQYF.

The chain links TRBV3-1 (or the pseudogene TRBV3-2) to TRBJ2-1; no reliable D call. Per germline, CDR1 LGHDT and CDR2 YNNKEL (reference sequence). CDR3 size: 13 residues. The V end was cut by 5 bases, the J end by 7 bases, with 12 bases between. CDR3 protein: CASSFFSGNEQFF. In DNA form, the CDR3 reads TGTGCCAGCAGCTTCTTTTCCGGGAATGAGCAGTTCTTC.

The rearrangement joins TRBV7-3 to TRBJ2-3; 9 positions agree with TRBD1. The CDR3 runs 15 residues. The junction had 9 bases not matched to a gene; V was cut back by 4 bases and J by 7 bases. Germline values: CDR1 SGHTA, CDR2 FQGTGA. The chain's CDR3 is CASSSTGQGMNTQYF. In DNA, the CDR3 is TGTGCCAGCAGCTCTACGGGACAGGGAATGAATACGCAGTATTTT.

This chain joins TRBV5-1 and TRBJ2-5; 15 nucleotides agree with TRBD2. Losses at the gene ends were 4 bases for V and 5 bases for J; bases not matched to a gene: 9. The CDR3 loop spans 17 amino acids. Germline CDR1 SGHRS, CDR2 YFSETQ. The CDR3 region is CASSLRTSGGAGETQYF. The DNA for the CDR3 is TGCGCCAGCAGCCTCAGGACTAGCGGGGGGGCCGGGGAGACCCAGTACTTC.

The CDR3 DNA reads TGTGCCAGCAGCCTGACAGGGGGAGACACTGAAGCTTTCTTT. Translated: CASSLTGGDTEAFF. This chain links TRBV7-9 with TRBJ1-1; 9 bases align to TRBD1. The CDR3 is 14 amino acids. CDR1 is SEHNR and CDR2 is FQNEAQ in the germline V gene (reference sequence). Germline trimming cut 5 bases from V and 3 bases from J; bases unmatched to any gene: 4.

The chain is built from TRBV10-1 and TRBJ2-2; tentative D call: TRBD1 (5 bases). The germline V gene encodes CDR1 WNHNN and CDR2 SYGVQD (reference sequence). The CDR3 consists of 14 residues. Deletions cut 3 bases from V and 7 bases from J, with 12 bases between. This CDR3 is CASSENRLVGELFF. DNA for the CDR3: TGCGCCAGCAGTGAAAACAGGCTAGTCGGGGAGCTGTTTTTT.

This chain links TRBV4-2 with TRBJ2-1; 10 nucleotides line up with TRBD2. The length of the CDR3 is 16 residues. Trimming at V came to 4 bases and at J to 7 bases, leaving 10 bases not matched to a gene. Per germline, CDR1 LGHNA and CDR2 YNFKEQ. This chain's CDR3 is CASSPSSSGGRNEQFF. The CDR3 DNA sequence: TGTGCCAGCAGCCCGAGCTCTAGCGGGGGCCGGAATGAGCAGTTCTTC.

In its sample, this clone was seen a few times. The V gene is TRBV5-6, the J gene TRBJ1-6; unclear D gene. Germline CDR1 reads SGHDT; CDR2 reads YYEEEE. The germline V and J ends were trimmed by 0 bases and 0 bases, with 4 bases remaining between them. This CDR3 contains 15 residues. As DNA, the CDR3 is TGTGCCAGCAGCTTGGGTAGCTCCTATAATTCACCCCTCCACTTT. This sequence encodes CASSLGSSYNSPLHF.

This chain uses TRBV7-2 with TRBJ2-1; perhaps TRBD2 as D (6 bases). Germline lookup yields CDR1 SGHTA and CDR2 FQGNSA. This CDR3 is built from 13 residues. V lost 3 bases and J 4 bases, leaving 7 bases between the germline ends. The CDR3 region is CASSLDYYNEQFF. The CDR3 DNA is TGTGCCAGCAGCTTGGACTATTACAATGAGCAGTTCTTC.

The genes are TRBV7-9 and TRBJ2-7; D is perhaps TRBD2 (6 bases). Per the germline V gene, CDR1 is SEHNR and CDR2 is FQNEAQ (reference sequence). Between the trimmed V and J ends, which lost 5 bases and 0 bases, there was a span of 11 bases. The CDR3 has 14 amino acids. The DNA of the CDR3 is TGTGCCAGCAGCCCCATGGGGGGCTCCTACGAGCAGTACTTC. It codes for CASSPMGGSYEQYF.

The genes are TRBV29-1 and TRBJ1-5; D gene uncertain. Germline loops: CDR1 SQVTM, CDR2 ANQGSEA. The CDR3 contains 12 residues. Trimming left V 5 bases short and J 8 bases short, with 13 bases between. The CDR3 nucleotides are TGCAGCGTTAGTGGAATGGGAGAGCCCCAGCATTTT. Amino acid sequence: CSVSGMGEPQHF.

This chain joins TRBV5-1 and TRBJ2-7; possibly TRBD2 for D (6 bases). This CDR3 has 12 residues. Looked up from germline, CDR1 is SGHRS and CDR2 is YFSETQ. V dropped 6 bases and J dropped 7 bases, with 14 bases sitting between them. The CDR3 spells CASTRDRGEQYF. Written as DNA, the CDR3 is TGCGCCAGCACACGGGACCGGGGGGAGCAGTACTTC.

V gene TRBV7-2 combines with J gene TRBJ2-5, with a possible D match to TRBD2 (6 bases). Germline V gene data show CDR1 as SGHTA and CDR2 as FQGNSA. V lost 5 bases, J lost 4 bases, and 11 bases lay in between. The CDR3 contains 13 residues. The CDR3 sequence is CASSPGTGETQYF. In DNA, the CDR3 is TGTGCCAGCAGCCCCGGGACTGGAGAGACCCAGTACTTC.

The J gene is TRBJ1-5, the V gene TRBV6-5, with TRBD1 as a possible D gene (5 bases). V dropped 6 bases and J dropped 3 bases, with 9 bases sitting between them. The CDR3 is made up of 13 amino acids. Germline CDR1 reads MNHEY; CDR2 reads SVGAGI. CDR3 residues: CASRQASNQPQHF. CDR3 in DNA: TGTGCCAGCAGACAGGCCTCCAATCAGCCCCAGCATTTT.

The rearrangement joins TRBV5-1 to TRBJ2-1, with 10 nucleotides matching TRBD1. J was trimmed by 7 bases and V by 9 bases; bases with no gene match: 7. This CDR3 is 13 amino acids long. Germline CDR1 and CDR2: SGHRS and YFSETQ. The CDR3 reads CAIGDRGQNEQFF. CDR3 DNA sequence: TGCGCCATCGGAGACAGGGGGCAGAATGAGCAGTTCTTC.

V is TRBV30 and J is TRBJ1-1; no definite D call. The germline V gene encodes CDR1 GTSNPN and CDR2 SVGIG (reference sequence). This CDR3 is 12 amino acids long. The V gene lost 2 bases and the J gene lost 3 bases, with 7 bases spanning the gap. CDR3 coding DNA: TGTGCCTGGAGTACCGCGGACACTGAAGCTTTCTTT. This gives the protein CAWSTADTEAFF. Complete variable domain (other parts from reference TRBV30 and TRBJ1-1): SQTIHQWPATLVQPVGSPLSLECTVEGTSNPNLYWYRQAAGRGLQLLFYSVGIGQISSEVPQNLSASRPQDRQFILSSKKLLLSDSGFYLCAWSTADTEAFFGQGTRLTVV.

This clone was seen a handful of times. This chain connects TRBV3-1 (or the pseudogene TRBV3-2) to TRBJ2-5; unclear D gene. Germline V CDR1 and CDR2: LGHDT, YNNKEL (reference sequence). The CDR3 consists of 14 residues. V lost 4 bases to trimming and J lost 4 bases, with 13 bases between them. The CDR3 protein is CASSRDPERETQYF. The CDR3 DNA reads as TGTGCCAGCAGCCGAGACCCCGAGAGAGAGACCCAGTACTTC.

The CDR3 sequence: CASSAQGAALNTEAFF. The CDR3 bases are TGCGCCAGCAGCGCACAGGGGGCGGCTTTGAACACTGAAGCTTTCTTT. J is TRBJ1-1 and V is TRBV5-1; TRBD1 matches at 9 bases. The junction had 7 bases not matched to a gene; V was cut back by 4 bases and J by 0 bases. The CDR3 length is 16 residues. CDR1 is SGHRS, CDR2 YFSETQ, per germline.

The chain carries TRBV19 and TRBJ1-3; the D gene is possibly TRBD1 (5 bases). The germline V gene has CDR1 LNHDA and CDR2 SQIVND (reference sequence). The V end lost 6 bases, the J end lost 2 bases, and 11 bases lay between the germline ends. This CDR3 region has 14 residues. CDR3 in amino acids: CASRKDTPGNTIYF. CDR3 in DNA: TGTGCCAGTAGGAAGGACACTCCTGGAAACACCATATATTTT.

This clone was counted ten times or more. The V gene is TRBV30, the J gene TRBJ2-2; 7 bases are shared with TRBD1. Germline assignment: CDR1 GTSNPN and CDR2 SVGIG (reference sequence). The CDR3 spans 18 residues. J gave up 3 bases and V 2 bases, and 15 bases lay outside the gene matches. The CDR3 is CAWSIRLRTGQDTGELFF. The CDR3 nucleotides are TGTGCCTGGAGTATACGACTTAGGACAGGTCAGGACACCGGGGAGCTGTTTTTT.

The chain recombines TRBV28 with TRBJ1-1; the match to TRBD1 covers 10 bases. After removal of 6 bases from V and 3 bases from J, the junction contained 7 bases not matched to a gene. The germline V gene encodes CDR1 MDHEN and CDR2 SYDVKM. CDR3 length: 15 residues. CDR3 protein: CASRALGTGDTEAFF. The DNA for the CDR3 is TGTGCCAGCAGGGCTTTGGGGACAGGGGACACTGAAGCTTTCTTT.

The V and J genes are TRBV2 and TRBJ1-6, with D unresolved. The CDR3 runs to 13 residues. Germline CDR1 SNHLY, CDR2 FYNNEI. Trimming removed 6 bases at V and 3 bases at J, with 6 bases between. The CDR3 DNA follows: TGTGCCAGCAGCTTGAGCTATAATTCACCCCTCCACTTT. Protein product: CASSLSYNSPLHF.

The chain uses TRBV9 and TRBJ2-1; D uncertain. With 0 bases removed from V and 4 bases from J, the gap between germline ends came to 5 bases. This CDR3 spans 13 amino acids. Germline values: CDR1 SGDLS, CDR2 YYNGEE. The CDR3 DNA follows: TGTGCCAGCAGCGTAGGCGCTTACAATGAGCAGTTCTTC. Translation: CASSVGAYNEQFF.

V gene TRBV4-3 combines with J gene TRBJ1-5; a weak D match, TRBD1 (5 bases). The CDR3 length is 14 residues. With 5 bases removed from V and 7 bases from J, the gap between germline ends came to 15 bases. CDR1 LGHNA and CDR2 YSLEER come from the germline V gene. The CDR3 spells CASSKGQGGQPQHF. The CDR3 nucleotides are TGCGCCAGCAGCAAAGGACAAGGAGGGCAGCCCCAGCATTTT.

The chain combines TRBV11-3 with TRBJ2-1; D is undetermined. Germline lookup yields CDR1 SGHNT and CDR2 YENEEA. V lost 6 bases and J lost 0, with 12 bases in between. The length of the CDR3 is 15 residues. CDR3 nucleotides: TGTGCCAGCAGTTTCACTTCGTTCTCCTACAATGAGCAGTTCTTC. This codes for CASSFTSFSYNEQFF.

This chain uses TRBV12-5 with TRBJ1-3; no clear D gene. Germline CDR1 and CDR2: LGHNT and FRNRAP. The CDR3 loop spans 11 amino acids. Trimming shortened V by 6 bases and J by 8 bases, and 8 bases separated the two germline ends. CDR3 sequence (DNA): TGTGCTAGTGGGGTGTCGGACACCATATATTTT. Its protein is CASGVSDTIYF.

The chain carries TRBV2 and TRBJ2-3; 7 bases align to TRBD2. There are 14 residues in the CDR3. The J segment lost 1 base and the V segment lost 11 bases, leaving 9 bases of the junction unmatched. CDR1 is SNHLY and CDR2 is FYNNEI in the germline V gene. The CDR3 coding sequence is TGTGCCGGAAATACGGGGGGAGGCACAGATACGCAGTATTTT. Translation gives CAGNTGGGTDTQYF.

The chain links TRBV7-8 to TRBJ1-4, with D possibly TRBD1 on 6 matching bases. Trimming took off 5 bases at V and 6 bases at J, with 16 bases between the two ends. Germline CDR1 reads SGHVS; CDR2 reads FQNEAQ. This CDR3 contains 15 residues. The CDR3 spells CASSLFLDSDEKLFF. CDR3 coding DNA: TGTGCCAGCAGCCTGTTCTTGGACAGTGATGAAAAACTGTTTTTT.